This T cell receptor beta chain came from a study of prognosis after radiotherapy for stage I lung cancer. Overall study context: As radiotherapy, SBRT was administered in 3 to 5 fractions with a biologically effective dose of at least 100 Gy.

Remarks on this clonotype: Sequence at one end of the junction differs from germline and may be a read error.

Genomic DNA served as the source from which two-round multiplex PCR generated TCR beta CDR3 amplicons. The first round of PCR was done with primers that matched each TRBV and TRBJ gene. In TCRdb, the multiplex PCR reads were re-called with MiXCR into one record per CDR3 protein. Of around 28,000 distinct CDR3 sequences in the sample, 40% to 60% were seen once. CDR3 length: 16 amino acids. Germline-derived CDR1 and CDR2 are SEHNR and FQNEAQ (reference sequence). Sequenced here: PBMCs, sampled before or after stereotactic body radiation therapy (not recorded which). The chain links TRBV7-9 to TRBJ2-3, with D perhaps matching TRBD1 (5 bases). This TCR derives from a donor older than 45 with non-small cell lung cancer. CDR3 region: CASSSPLGSLTDTQYF. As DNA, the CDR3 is TGTGCCAGCAGCTCCCCATTAGGGTCCCTGACAGATACGCAGTATTTC.